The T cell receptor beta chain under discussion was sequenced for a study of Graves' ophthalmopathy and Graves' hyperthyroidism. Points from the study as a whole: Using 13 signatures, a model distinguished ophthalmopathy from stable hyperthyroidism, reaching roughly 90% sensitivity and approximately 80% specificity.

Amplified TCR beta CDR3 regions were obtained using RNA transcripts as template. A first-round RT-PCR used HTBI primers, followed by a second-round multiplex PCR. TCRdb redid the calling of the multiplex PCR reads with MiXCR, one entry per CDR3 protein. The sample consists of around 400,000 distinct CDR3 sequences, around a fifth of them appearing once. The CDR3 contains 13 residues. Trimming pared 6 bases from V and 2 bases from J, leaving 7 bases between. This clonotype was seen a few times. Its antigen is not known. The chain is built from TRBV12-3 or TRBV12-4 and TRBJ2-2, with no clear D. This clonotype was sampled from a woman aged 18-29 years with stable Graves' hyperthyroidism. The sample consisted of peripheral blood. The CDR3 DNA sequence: TGTGCCAGCAGCCCTTATAACACCGGGGAGCTGTTTTTT. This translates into CASSPYNTGELFF.